One and the same sample provided the 30 T cell receptor beta chains below, sequenced in a study of PD-L1 blockade in urothelial cancer. The table came from immunoSEQ multiplex PCR; TCRdb's copy has only in-frame clones and leaves some out. The sample lists roughly 120,000 clones; approximately 90% were seen once. Specified time point: peripheral blood 6 weeks after treatment start. The sample in question was PBMCs, obtained around atezolizumab (anti-PD-L1) treatment. The receptor set was obtained from a man aged 55 to 70 with urothelial cancer.

The chain is built from TRBV19 and TRBJ1-2; D not resolved. Per germline, CDR1 LNHDA and CDR2 SQIVND (reference sequence). Trimming took off 5 bases at V and 5 bases at J, with 12 bases between the two ends. There are 13 residues in the CDR3. The DNA of the CDR3 is TGTGCCAGTAGTCCTGGACGGGAATATGGCTACACCTTC. Amino acids: CASSPGREYGYTF.

The chain has TRBV7-3 and TRBJ2-3, with 12 positions matching TRBD2. CDR3 size: 15 residues. The V segment lost 5 bases and the J segment 3 bases; nucleotides outside the gene matches: 3. Looked up from germline, CDR1 is SGHTA and CDR2 is FQGTGA. The CDR3 DNA follows: TGTGCCAGCAGCGGTACTAGCGGGAGGACAGATACGCAGTATTTT. It specifies CASSGTSGRTDTQYF.

The V and J genes are TRBV28 and TRBJ2-1; 7 bases agree with TRBD2. The CDR3 has 13 amino acids. Per germline, CDR1 MDHEN and CDR2 SYDVKM. Unmatched junction bases numbered 6, after V lost 5 bases and J lost 8 bases. The CDR3 reads CASSGGVSDEQFF. DNA of the CDR3: TGTGCCAGCAGTGGGGGGGTCTCCGATGAGCAGTTCTTC.

This chain uses TRBV29-1 with TRBJ2-5; tentative D call: TRBD1 (5 bases). CDR1 SQVTM and CDR2 ANQGSEA come from the germline V gene. This CDR3 is 12 amino acids long. V gave up 6 bases and J gave up 4 bases, with 12 bases separating them. The CDR3 DNA reads as TGCAGCGTCCTGGGGCCCGCAGAGACCCAGTACTTC. It translates to CSVLGPAETQYF.

The chain links TRBV19 to TRBJ1-5; D unclear. V shed 7 bases and J shed 0 bases, with 25 bases lying between them. Germline V gene lookup returns CDR1 LNHDA and CDR2 SQIVND (reference sequence). The CDR3 extends over 19 amino acids. In DNA, the CDR3 is TGTGCCAGTAAGTCTGCGGTTGTGGTTGGAGGGAATAGCAATCAGCCCCAGCATTTT. This translates into CASKSAVVVGGNSNQPQHF. The full variable domain, completed using reference TRBV19 and TRBJ1-5, is DGGITQSPKYLFRKEGQNVTLSCEQNLNHDAMYWYRQDPGQGLRLIYYSQIVNDFQKGDIAEGYSVSREKKESFPLTVTSAQKNPTAFYLCASKSAVVVGGNSNQPQHFGDGTRLSIL.

CDR3 region: CASSPRQGPLEEKLFF. CDR3 coding DNA: TGTGCCAGCTCACCACGACAGGGGCCCCTGGAGGAAAAACTGTTTTTT. The chain couples TRBV18 to TRBJ1-4; 8 bases are shared with TRBD1. Germline V CDR1 and CDR2: KGHSH, LQKENI. After removal of 1 base from V and 8 bases from J, the junction contained 9 bases not matched to a gene. The CDR3 runs to 16 residues. The full variable domain, in which reference TRBV18 and TRBJ1-4 provide the parts outside the CDR3, is NAGVMQNPRHLVRRRGQEARLRCSPMKGHSHVYWYRQLPEEGLKFMVYLQKENIIDESGMPKERFSAEFPKEGPSILRIQQVVRGDSAAYFCASSPRQGPLEEKLFFGSGTQLSVL.

V usage is TRBV28 and J usage is TRBJ1-2; no definite D call. The CDR3 totals 15 residues. Trimming stripped 6 bases from V and 8 bases from J, with 22 bases between. The germline V gene encodes CDR1 MDHEN and CDR2 SYDVKM. The CDR3, as DNA: TGTGCCAGCAGATGGCAGGCTCCTATTAGAGGGGGCTACACCTTC. Its protein product is CASRWQAPIRGGYTF.

This clone was detected only once. The chain uses TRBV27 and TRBJ1-4; TRBD1 matches 8 bases. CDR1 is MNHEY, CDR2 SMNVEV, per germline (reference sequence). V was pared by 6 bases and J by 7 bases, with 16 bases of the junction left unmatched. The CDR3 sequence is 17 residues long. CDR3: CASRTGSGGSFLEKLFF. In nucleotides, the CDR3 is TGTGCCAGCAGAACCGGTTCAGGGGGCTCCTTTCTTGAAAAACTGTTTTTT.

The chain joins TRBV11-3 to TRBJ2-6, with 7 bases fitting TRBD1. The CDR3 is made up of 15 amino acids. The trim removed 6 bases at V and 4 bases at J, leaving 6 bases unmatched. The germline V gene encodes CDR1 SGHNT and CDR2 YENEEA. The CDR3 protein is CASRPTGAGANVLTF. CDR3 sequence (DNA): TGTGCCAGCAGGCCCACAGGGGCCGGGGCCAACGTCCTGACTTTC.

This clone was recorded only once. This sequence joins TRBV7-6 and TRBJ2-3; D is perhaps TRBD2 (7 bases). V lost 6 bases and J lost 3, with 16 bases in between. Germline V gene sequence: CDR1 SGHVS, CDR2 FNYEAQ. The CDR3 runs to 15 residues. CDR3: CASRGAGESTDTQYF. The CDR3 DNA is TGTGCCAGCAGGGGGGCGGGGGAATCGACAGATACGCAGTATTTT.

CDR3 region: CASSYSGGGTEAFF. The DNA for the CDR3 is TGTGCCAGCAGTTACTCGGGAGGAGGAACTGAAGCTTTCTTT. The chain links TRBV6-6 to TRBJ1-1, with D uncertain. Germline V gene data show CDR1 as MNHNY and CDR2 as SVGAGI (reference sequence). Trimming shortened V by 0 bases and J by 5 bases, and 10 bases separated the two germline ends. The CDR3 is 14 residues long.

The J gene is TRBJ2-2, the V gene TRBV27; the D gene is possibly TRBD2 (7 bases). The CDR3 spans 16 residues. Germline V gene data show CDR1 as MNHEY and CDR2 as SMNVEV (reference sequence). V was clipped by 7 bases and J by 3 bases, with 18 bases between them. CDR3: CASKGGGAPDTGELFF. The CDR3 bases are TGTGCCAGCAAGGGCGGGGGCGCGCCCGACACCGGGGAGCTGTTTTTT.

The chain links TRBV28 to TRBJ1-5; D ambiguous. The CDR3 totals 13 residues. CDR1 is MDHEN, CDR2 SYDVKM, per germline. V was clipped by 11 bases and J by 7 bases, with 18 bases between them. DNA for the CDR3: TGTGCCCTGGGAGGGTCGGCTCACCAGCCCCAGCATTTT. Translating it yields CALGGSAHQPQHF.

This chain connects TRBV9 to TRBJ1-1, with 8 positions matching TRBD1. V lost 2 bases and J lost 4; bases outside the gene matches: 1. Germline V gives CDR1 SGDLS, CDR2 YYNGEE. This CDR3 comprises 13 residues. CDR3 coding DNA: TGTGCCAGCAGCGTTACAGGGGGCACTGAAGCTTTCTTT. Translating gives CASSVTGGTEAFF.

The V gene is TRBV2, the J gene TRBJ2-3; a possible D gene is TRBD1 (6 bases). Trimming shortened V by 4 bases and J by 6 bases, and 14 bases separated the two germline ends. This CDR3 region has 14 residues. The germline V gene has CDR1 SNHLY and CDR2 FYNNEI. CDR3 loop: CASSVYWTVDTQYF. CDR3 nucleotides: TGTGCCAGCAGTGTTTATTGGACAGTGGATACGCAGTATTTT.

This chain uses TRBV12-5 with TRBJ2-5; TRBD2 agrees at 7 bases. Per the germline V gene, CDR1 is LGHNT and CDR2 is FRNRAP. V trimming: 1 base; J trimming: 5 bases; junction bases outside the gene matches: 1. The CDR3 covers 13 residues. CDR3 nucleotide sequence: TGTGCTAGTGGTTTGGAGGGAGGGGAGACCCAGTACTTC. This codes for CASGLEGGETQYF.

V is TRBV12-1 and J is TRBJ2-3; TRBD2, the table's D call, was not compared with the DNA. TRBV12-1 is assigned pseudogene status. CDR3 length: 15 amino acids. The CDR3 loop reads CASNAFTSGPNTQYF. The CDR3 coding sequence is TGTGCCAGCAACGCGTTTACTAGCGGTCCCAATACGCAGTATTTT.

This chain uses TRBV13 with TRBJ2-7, with 8 bases that match TRBD2. This CDR3 comprises 17 residues. The junction had 10 bases not matched to a gene; V was cut back by 3 bases and J by 0 bases. Looked up from germline, CDR1 is PRHDT and CDR2 is FYEKMQ (reference sequence). The CDR3 protein is CASSLEFERGSSYEQYF. The CDR3 DNA follows: TGTGCCAGCAGCTTGGAATTCGAGCGGGGGAGCTCCTACGAGCAGTACTTC.

On this clone itself: This CDR3 is also generated by other DNA sequences in the sample. J is TRBJ2-7 and V is TRBV28; the match to TRBD2 covers 11 bases. The CDR3 is 15 amino acids. Germline CDR1 reads MDHEN; CDR2 reads SYDVKM. V lost 5 bases and J lost 2; bases outside the gene matches: 5. In DNA, the CDR3 is TGTGCCAGCAGTCTTCCGGGACTAGCGGCCTACGAGCAGTACTTC. Protein sequence: CASSLPGLAAYEQYF.

This sequence joins TRBV5-5 and TRBJ1-2; weak D call: TRBD1 (6 bases). Between the trimmed V and J ends, which lost 5 bases and 3 bases, there was a span of 14 bases. The germline CDR1 and CDR2 sequences are SGHKS and YYEKEE (reference sequence). The CDR3 sequence is 14 residues long. CDR3 in amino acids: CASREQTGHYGYTF. For the CDR3, the DNA is TGTGCCAGCAGGGAACAGACAGGACACTATGGCTACACCTTC.

Of note for this clone: A junction end diverges from the germline sequence, so it may reflect a read error. V gene TRBV7-7 combines with J gene TRBJ2-2, with D possibly being TRBD2 (6 bases). There are 14 residues in the CDR3. Germline V gene sequence: CDR1 SSHAT, CDR2 FNYEAQ (reference sequence). CDR3 nucleotides: TGTGCTAGCAGCTTAAAGGCGGGAACCGGGGAGCTGTTTTTT. Its translation is CASSLKAGTGELFF. The complete variable domain, with remaining parts taken from reference TRBV7-7 and TRBJ2-2, reads GAGVSQSPRYKVTKRGQDVTLRCDPISSHATLYWYQQALGQGPEFLTYFNYEAQPDKSGLPSDRFSAERPEGSISTLTIQRTEQRDSAMYRCASSLKAGTGELFFGEGSRLTVL.

This chain connects TRBV2 to TRBJ1-2, with TRBD1 matching over 7 bases. There are 14 residues in the CDR3. With V trimmed by 5 bases and J by 4 bases, 7 bases remained unmatched. Per the germline V gene, CDR1 is SNHLY and CDR2 is FYNNEI. CDR3 in DNA: TGTGCCAGCAGTTCACAGGGGCCATTCTATGGCTACACCTTC. It encodes CASSSQGPFYGYTF.

V is TRBV27 and J is TRBJ2-2; 15 bases map to TRBD2. Losses at the gene ends were 6 bases for V and 2 bases for J; bases not matched to a gene: 19. In germline, CDR1 is MNHEY, CDR2 SMNVEV (reference sequence). The CDR3 runs to 22 residues. CDR3 amino acids: CASRDRGGLGLAGGLNTGELFF. The CDR3 region has the DNA TGTGCCAGCAGAGATAGGGGGGGTTTGGGACTAGCGGGGGGACTAAACACCGGGGAGCTGTTTTTT.

CDR3 sequence: CASSDTRDRGDQPQHF. The CDR3 nucleotides are TGTGCCAGCAGTGATACTCGGGACAGGGGGGATCAGCCCCAGCATTTT. This chain connects TRBV6-4 to TRBJ1-5; 11 bases fit TRBD1. The J segment lost 5 bases and the V segment lost 3 bases, leaving 6 bases of the junction unmatched. Germline assignment: CDR1 MRHNA and CDR2 SNTAGT. The CDR3 loop spans 16 amino acids.

The gene calls are TRBV21-1 and TRBJ2-2; the DNA was not compared with TRBD1, the D call given in the table. TRBV21-1 is a listed pseudogene. The CDR3 totals 17 residues. The CDR3 bases are TGTGCCAGCAGCAAAGACCCCTCCAGGGTAGGCGCCGGGGAGCTGTTTTTT. As protein: CASSKDPSRVGAGELFF.

This clone was counted once. The chain links TRBV28 to TRBJ1-5; TRBD1 agrees at 10 bases. V was clipped by 6 bases and J by 6 bases; unmatched bases: 11. The CDR3 runs 16 residues. Germline assignment: CDR1 MDHEN and CDR2 SYDVKM. Written as DNA, the CDR3 is TGTGCCAGCAGCCCAGGGACAGGGGCTATGGGTCAGCCCCAGCATTTT. It specifies CASSPGTGAMGQPQHF.

This chain uses TRBV6-6 with TRBJ2-7; the match to TRBD1 covers 8 bases. The CDR3 covers 15 residues. V gave up 6 bases and J gave up 2 bases; unmatched junction bases: 9. The germline CDR1 and CDR2 sequences are MNHNY and SVGAGI (reference sequence). This CDR3 is CASSSTTDRAYEQYF. As DNA, the CDR3 is TGTGCCAGCAGCTCAACCACGGACAGGGCCTACGAGCAGTACTTC.

The genes are TRBV6-1 and TRBJ2-1; 7 nucleotides line up with TRBD2. This CDR3 spans 15 amino acids. CDR1 and CDR2 (germline): MNHNS, SASEGT. V trimming: 7 bases; J trimming: 7 bases; junction bases outside the gene matches: 13. CDR3: CASTWGDYQGNEQFF. DNA of the CDR3: TGTGCCAGCACGTGGGGGGACTACCAAGGGAATGAGCAGTTCTTC.

This chain links TRBV11-3 with TRBJ2-3; TRBD2 agrees at 15 bases. J gave up 5 bases and V 3 bases, and 6 bases lay outside the gene matches. This CDR3 is built from 17 residues. CDR1 SGHNT and CDR2 YENEEA come from the germline V gene. The CDR3 region has the DNA TGTGCCAGCAGCTTGATGGGACTAGCGGGGGGTCAAGATACGCAGTATTTT. Translating it yields CASSLMGLAGGQDTQYF.

The gene calls are TRBV13 and TRBJ2-7, with a possible D match to TRBD2 (6 bases). The CDR3 spans 18 residues. V shed 2 bases and J shed 2 bases, with 22 bases lying between them. Germline values: CDR1 PRHDT, CDR2 FYEKMQ (reference sequence). CDR3 residues: CASSLWNRRGSGTYEQYF. The CDR3 coding sequence is TGTGCCAGCAGCTTATGGAACAGGCGGGGCAGTGGGACCTACGAGCAGTACTTC.